This TCR beta chain was observed in a study of blood T cell repertoires in COVID-19. Trimming stripped 1 base from V and 7 bases from J, with 13 bases between. The length of the CDR3 is 14 residues. Germline-derived CDR1 and CDR2 are LGHDT and YNNKEL (reference sequence). The data were produced by immunoSEQ multiplex PCR, yet TCRdb's version contains in-frame clones alone and is incomplete. The sample gives 45,000 to 60,000 clones, roughly 87% of which show up once; 1.9% is in the top ten. This clone occurred a few times. The receptor was derived from a woman aged 55-69 years with acute or convalescent COVID-19. This chain joins TRBV3-1 (or the pseudogene TRBV3-2) and TRBJ1-2; D unresolved. Material: peripheral blood. For the CDR3, the DNA is TGTGCCAGCAGCCAAGGTGGGAGCGGAAGTGGCTACACCTTC. Translation gives CASSQGGSGSGYTF.